Presented here are 23 T cell receptor beta chains from one specimen sequenced in a study of Graves' ophthalmopathy and Graves' hyperthyroidism. CDR3 regions of TCR beta were amplified from RNA transcripts. Scientists carried out first-round RT-PCR using HTBI primers and then a second-round multiplex PCR. TCRdb reprocessed the multiplex PCR reads with MiXCR, giving one entry per CDR3 protein. Of 500,000 to 600,000 distinct CDR3 sequences listed, roughly 39% are singletons. The sample was peripheral blood or thyroid tissue (not recorded which). The receptor source for this set is an adult man with Graves' hyperthyroidism.

The sample holds many counts of this clonotype. The J gene is TRBJ1-2, the V gene TRBV10-3; D may be TRBD1 (5 bases). The CDR3 spans 13 residues. Germline V gene data show CDR1 as ENHRY and CDR2 as SYGVKD. Trimming removed 2 bases at V and 4 bases at J, with 8 bases between. The CDR3 region is CAISETGGYGYTF. CDR3 sequence (DNA): TGTGCCATCAGTGAGACAGGTGGCTATGGCTACACCTTC.

This clonotype showed up many times. This chain joins TRBV7-2 and TRBJ2-2; D possibly corresponds to TRBD2 (6 bases). Trimming took 0 bases from V and 6 from J, leaving 8 bases between them. The germline gives CDR1 SGHTA, CDR2 FQGNSA. The CDR3 has 14 residues. CDR3 in DNA: TGTGCCAGCAGCTTAGCCGGGAGCGCCGGGGAGCTGTTTTTT. Its translation is CASSLAGSAGELFF.

This clonotype came up a few times. This sequence joins TRBV7-9 and TRBJ1-4; no reliable D call. Germline CDR1 SEHNR, CDR2 FQNEAQ (reference sequence). The CDR3 is 14 amino acids. V lost 4 bases and J lost 13, with 19 bases in between. The CDR3 sequence is CASSSPPPGYILFF. The CDR3 nucleotides are TGTGCCAGCAGCTCTCCGCCTCCGGGATATATACTGTTTTTT.

In this sample, this clonotype turned up many times. V is TRBV7-3 and J is TRBJ1-1; TRBD1 aligns across 7 bases. This CDR3 region has 16 residues. V dropped 5 bases and J dropped 3; count of bases not matched to a gene: 12. The V gene's germline CDR1 is SGHTA and CDR2 FQGTGA. For the CDR3, the DNA is TGTGCCAGCAGCGCTCTTCCAGGCAGGGGGGACACTGAAGCTTTCTTT. This translates into CASSALPGRGDTEAFF.

This chain links TRBV7-2 with TRBJ1-1; D gene unclear. Deletions cut 3 bases from V and 2 bases from J, with 16 bases between. CDR3 length equals 16 residues. CDR1 is SGHTA, CDR2 FQGNSA, per germline. The CDR3 is CASSLAVAGRNTEAFF. In DNA form, the CDR3 reads TGTGCCAGCAGCTTGGCCGTCGCAGGCAGAAACACTGAAGCTTTCTTT.

This clonotype has more than one count but fewer than ten. This rearrangement joins TRBV3-1 to TRBJ2-5; D gene uncertain. V was cut by 3 bases and J by 5 bases, with 7 bases left in between. This CDR3 comprises 12 residues. In germline, CDR1 is LGHDT, CDR2 YNNKEL (reference sequence). The CDR3 region is CASSHRWETQYF. The DNA for the CDR3 is TGTGCCAGCAGCCACCGGTGGGAGACCCAGTACTTC.

This clonotype was counted many times. The chain uses TRBV11-2 and TRBJ2-2; no definite D call. Germline CDR1 SGHAT, CDR2 FQNNGV. This CDR3 spans 14 amino acids. V lost 4 bases to trimming and J lost 1 base, with 7 bases between them. CDR3 bases: TGTGCCAGCAGCTGGTCCTTGAACACCGGGGAGCTGTTTTTT. Protein: CASSWSLNTGELFF. Variable domain in full (rest from reference TRBV11-2 and TRBJ2-2): EAGVAQSPRYKIIEKRQSVAFWCNPISGHATLYWYQQILGQGPKLLIQFQNNGVVDDSQLPKDRFSAERLKGVDSTLKIQPAKLEDSAVYLCASSWSLNTGELFFGEGSRLTVL.

The V and J genes are TRBV4-1 and TRBJ2-7, with D hard to call. This CDR3 has 14 amino acids. Germline-derived CDR1 and CDR2 are MGHRA and YSYEKL. V was clipped by 0 bases and J by 9 bases, with 15 bases between them. For the CDR3, the DNA is TGCGCCAGCAGCCAAGATCACAGCACAGATACGCAGTACTTC. Translation gives CASSQDHSTDTQYF.

This clonotype was detected only a few times. The chain has TRBV29-1 and TRBJ2-3; D is uncertain. Germline assignment: CDR1 SQVTM and CDR2 ANQGSEA. The CDR3 totals 12 residues. Trimming took off 4 bases at V and 4 bases at J, with 9 bases between the two ends. In nucleotides, the CDR3 is TGCAGCGTTGTTAGTAACTCAGATACGCAGTATTTT. It is translated as CSVVSNSDTQYF.

The V and J genes are TRBV12-3 or TRBV12-4 and TRBJ2-3; D may be TRBD1 (5 bases). Trimming shortened V by 6 bases and J by 1 base, and 5 bases separated the two germline ends. CDR3 size: 12 residues. The CDR3 spells CASRQGTDTQYF. CDR3 coding DNA: TGTGCCAGCAGACAGGGCACAGATACGCAGTATTTT.

The chain recombines TRBV7-9 with TRBJ2-7; 10 nucleotides align to TRBD1. Trimming at V came to 5 bases and at J to 3 bases, leaving 4 bases not matched to a gene. CDR3 size: 14 residues. Germline V CDR1 and CDR2: SEHNR, FQNEAQ (reference sequence). The CDR3 region is CASSIGQGDYEQYF. CDR3 coding DNA: TGTGCCAGCAGCATTGGACAGGGGGACTACGAGCAGTACTTC.

This clonotype occurred many times. The V gene is TRBV5-1, the J gene TRBJ1-1, with TRBD1 matching over 10 bases. CDR3 length equals 16 residues. Germline V gene data show CDR1 as SGHRS and CDR2 as YFSETQ. The ends lost 4 bases at V and 0 bases at J; junction bases unmatched: 6. CDR3 bases: TGCGCCAGCAGCCCGGGGACAGGGGTTATGAACACTGAAGCTTTCTTT. It is translated as CASSPGTGVMNTEAFF.

In its sample, this clonotype was seen many times. The V and J genes are TRBV11-2 and TRBJ1-2; no reliable D call. The germline V gene encodes CDR1 SGHAT and CDR2 FQNNGV. The CDR3 extends over 13 amino acids. V lost 3 bases to trimming and J lost 4 bases, with 9 bases between them. In DNA, the CDR3 is TGTGCCAGCAGCTTCAGGAACTCCTATGGCTACACCTTC. Amino acid sequence: CASSFRNSYGYTF.

The chain employs TRBV6-2 or TRBV6-3 and TRBJ1-1, with 7 nucleotides matching TRBD1. There are 16 residues in the CDR3. V gave up 6 bases and J gave up 0 bases; unmatched junction bases: 10. Germline CDR1 is MNHEY and CDR2 is SVGEGT. CDR3 sequence: CASRYRQGNLNTEAFF. The CDR3, as DNA: TGTGCCAGCAGATACCGACAGGGCAACTTGAACACTGAAGCTTTCTTT.

This clonotype occurred many times. J is TRBJ1-2 and V is TRBV10-3, with 7 bases matching TRBD1. The CDR3 loop spans 17 amino acids. Trimming removed 4 bases from V and 0 bases from J; junction bases left unmatched: 11. Germline CDR1 ENHRY, CDR2 SYGVKD. The CDR3 region is CAISGRGQPLANYGYTF. CDR3 DNA: TGTGCCATCAGTGGAAGGGGACAGCCCTTGGCTAACTATGGCTACACCTTC.

Note on this clonotype: A read error is possible here, since a much larger clone lies one base away. The genes are TRBV20-1 and TRBJ2-7, with D perhaps matching TRBD1 or TRBD2 (5 bases each). Germline V gives CDR1 DFQATT, CDR2 SNEGSKA (reference sequence). CDR3 size: 15 residues. Trimming removed 0 bases at V and 4 bases at J, with 16 bases between. CDR3 sequence (DNA): TGCAGTGCTAGAGATGGTCCGAGGGGCATTTACGAGCAGTACTTC. It codes for CSARDGPRGIYEQYF.

This clonotype occurred many times. The rearrangement joins TRBV20-1 to TRBJ1-5, with D maybe TRBD1 (6 bases). The V gene lost 6 bases and the J gene lost 0 bases, with 9 bases spanning the gap. Per the germline V gene, CDR1 is DFQATT and CDR2 is SNEGSKA (reference sequence). The CDR3 contains 13 residues. CDR3 DNA sequence: TGCAGTGCAAGACAGGATAGCAATCAGCCCCAGCATTTT. It translates to CSARQDSNQPQHF.

This clonotype was detected ten times or more. The V call is TRBV5-1, the J call TRBJ1-1; 9 bases map to TRBD1. V gave up 6 bases and J gave up 5 bases; unmatched junction bases: 11. The CDR3 spans 15 residues. Germline-derived CDR1 and CDR2 are SGHRS and YFSETQ. The CDR3 is CASTPLGTGITEAFF. In DNA, the CDR3 is TGCGCCAGCACACCCTTGGGGACAGGGATTACTGAAGCTTTCTTT.

There are many counts of this clonotype. The V and J genes are TRBV28 and TRBJ1-3, with D hard to call. V dropped 2 bases and J dropped 0 bases, with 8 bases sitting between them. CDR3 length: 15 amino acids. The germline V gene encodes CDR1 MDHEN and CDR2 SYDVKM. CDR3 residues: CASSLPGLSGNTIYF. In DNA form, the CDR3 reads TGTGCCAGCAGTTTACCCGGCCTCTCTGGAAACACCATATATTTT.

Remarks on this clonotype: This may be a read error, as it is one base from a much larger clone. The chain uses TRBV7-8 and TRBJ2-7; D unresolved. This CDR3 region has 13 residues. CDR1 and CDR2 (germline): SGHVS, FQNEAQ. This CDR3 is CASSPDNSYGQYF. As DNA, the CDR3 is TGTGCCAGCAGCCCTGACAACTCCTACGGGCAGTACTTC. Full variable domain (outside the CDR3, taken from reference TRBV7-8 and TRBJ2-7): GAGVSQSPRYKVAKRGQDVALRCDPISGHVSLFWYQQALGQGPEFLTYFQNEAQLDKSGLPSDRFFAERPEGSVSTLKIQRTQQEDSAVYLCASSPDNSYGQYFGPGTRLTVT.

This clonotype was detected a few times. V usage is TRBV7-8 and J usage is TRBJ2-6, with D uncertain. Germline CDR1 is SGHVS and CDR2 is FQNEAQ. CDR3 length: 16 residues. V lost 2 bases, J lost 2 bases, and 10 bases lay in between. The CDR3 bases are TGTGCCAGCAGCTTATCTCCGGGTCCTGGGGCCAACGTCCTGACTTTC. Translation: CASSLSPGPGANVLTF.

This clonotype was recorded a few times. The V and J genes are TRBV12-3 or TRBV12-4 and TRBJ2-7; 7 nucleotides agree with TRBD1. This CDR3 region has 15 residues. V dropped 2 bases and J dropped 1; count of bases not matched to a gene: 5. CDR3 nucleotide sequence: TGTGCCAGCAGTTTACTGTGGGACAGATCCTACGAGCAGTACTTC. It codes for CASSLLWDRSYEQYF.

The chain uses TRBV6-1 and TRBJ2-2, with 11 bases aligning to TRBD2. Germline assignment: CDR1 MNHNS and CDR2 SASEGT. The CDR3 extends over 17 amino acids. V gave up 6 bases and J gave up 7 bases; unmatched junction bases: 13. CDR3 in DNA: TGTGCCAGCAGGGCCGGGACTAGCGGTTCCTTCGGCGGGGAGCTGTTTTTT. It translates to CASRAGTSGSFGGELFF.